This T cell receptor (beta chain) was retrieved from a study of cytomegalovirus exposure and HLA in healthy donors. General study results and limits: In the analysis, some V segments, TRBV6-2 and TRBV6-3 included, were excluded as indistinguishable. In an earlier analysis, most TCR beta V segments were productive about 87% or about 30% of the time. Per published reports, the classifier diagnosed cytomegalovirus status with high specificity and sensitivity.

Donors showed nominal health when sampled, although they likely had unrecorded immune exposures. PCR amplification relied on 60 Vbeta primers (plus 13 Jbeta primers). Profiling relied on immunoSEQ multiplex PCR, and the TCRdb table lists in-frame clones only, not all of them. The sample holds 110,000 to 150,000 clones; about 74% are singletons and the top ten take around 4.5%. Details on this clone: The antigen remains unidentified.

V dropped 5 bases and J dropped 7; count of bases not matched to a gene: 8. Germline values: CDR1 SGHTA, CDR2 FQGNSA. The CDR3 has 15 amino acids. Sequencing was performed on PBMCs. The chain carries TRBV7-2 and TRBJ2-2; 9 positions agree with TRBD1. The receptor's source is a man in his late teens or twenties in good health and CMV-seropositive. The DNA for the CDR3 is TGTGCCAGCAGCCCGACGGGACAGGGAAGCGGGGAGCTGTTTTTT. Its protein product is CASSPTGQGSGELFF.